These T cell receptor beta chains were read from a single sample in a study of PD-L1 blockade in urothelial cancer. Profiling relied on immunoSEQ multiplex PCR, and the TCRdb table lists in-frame clones only, not all of them. The table lists tens of thousands of clones, approximately 90% of them singletons. Sequenced material: PBMCs, taken around atezolizumab (anti-PD-L1) treatment. The receptors were sampled from a man between 65 and 79 years old with urothelial cancer. The CDR3 runs from the conserved cysteine through the conserved F or W. Each record gives: CDR3 length, D gene, clone size, J gene, V gene, CDR3 protein, CDR3 DNA. D genes are given only for firm matches. A clone size is listed for some rows: how often the clone was seen (once, few, many), or a class if it is expanded.

CDR3 length: 15; D gene: NA; clone size: NA; J gene: TRBJ2-6; V gene: TRBV5-1; CDR3 protein: CASSPARSGANVLTF; CDR3 DNA: TGCGCCAGCAGCCCCGCGCGCTCTGGGGCCAACGTCCTGACTTTC
CDR3 length: 14; D gene: NA; clone size: NA; J gene: TRBJ2-1; V gene: TRBV19; CDR3 protein: CASRGGISYNEQFF; CDR3 DNA: TGTGCCAGTAGAGGAGGGATTTCTTACAATGAGCAGTTCTTC
CDR3 length: 16; D gene: NA; clone size: NA; J gene: TRBJ2-7; V gene: TRBV7-6; CDR3 protein: CASSLPPGRSSYEQYF; CDR3 DNA: TGTGCCAGCAGCTTACCCCCAGGGAGGAGCTCCTACGAGCAGTACTTC
CDR3 length: 15; D gene: NA; clone size: once; J gene: TRBJ2-7; V gene: TRBV6-5; CDR3 protein: CASRPSRGLVYEQYF; CDR3 DNA: TGTGCCAGCAGGCCCTCCCGGGGTCTCGTATACGAGCAGTACTTC
CDR3 length: 11; D gene: TRBD1; clone size: NA; J gene: TRBJ2-7; V gene: TRBV6-5; CDR3 protein: CVRTGEYEQYF; CDR3 DNA: TGTGTCCGGACAGGGGAGTACGAGCAGTACTTC
CDR3 length: 20; D gene: TRBD2; clone size: NA; J gene: TRBJ2-3; V gene: TRBV10-3; CDR3 protein: CAIKGRVTRTSGPSTDTQYF; CDR3 DNA: TGTGCCATCAAGGGAAGGGTAACTCGGACTAGCGGCCCTAGCACAGATACGCAGTATTTT
CDR3 length: 15; D gene: TRBD2; clone size: NA; J gene: TRBJ2-1; V gene: TRBV27; CDR3 protein: CASSLRLAGFNEQFF; CDR3 DNA: TGTGCCAGCAGTTTACGCCTAGCGGGCTTTAATGAGCAGTTCTTC
CDR3 length: 16; D gene: TRBD2; clone size: NA; J gene: TRBJ2-4; V gene: TRBV10-3; CDR3 protein: CATSHSGDHSPGIQYF; CDR3 DNA: TGTGCCACTTCCCATAGCGGGGACCATAGTCCGGGAATTCAGTACTTC
CDR3 length: 14; D gene: TRBD1; clone size: NA; J gene: TRBJ2-5; V gene: TRBV6-1; CDR3 protein: CASSRRGGQETQYF; CDR3 DNA: TGTGCCAGCAGTCGCAGAGGGGGCCAGGAGACCCAGTACTTC
CDR3 length: 12; D gene: NA; clone size: NA; J gene: TRBJ1-2; V gene: TRBV2; CDR3 protein: CASNLRNYGYTF; CDR3 DNA: TGTGCCAGCAACTTGAGGAACTATGGCTACACCTTC
CDR3 length: 16; D gene: TRBD1; clone size: NA; J gene: TRBJ1-2; V gene: TRBV28; CDR3 protein: CASRNFTGQVTEGYTF; CDR3 DNA: TGTGCCAGCAGAAACTTTACGGGACAGGTAACGGAGGGCTACACCTTC
CDR3 length: 13; D gene: NA; clone size: NA; J gene: TRBJ1-1; V gene: TRBV7-9; CDR3 protein: CASTAGGNTEAFF; CDR3 DNA: TGTGCCAGCACCGCCGGTGGGAACACTGAAGCTTTCTTT
CDR3 length: 14; D gene: TRBD1; clone size: NA; J gene: TRBJ2-7; V gene: TRBV18; CDR3 protein: CASSPGQGPYEQYF; CDR3 DNA: TGTGCCAGCTCACCGGGACAGGGACCCTACGAGCAGTACTTC
CDR3 length: 16; D gene: TRBD1; clone size: NA; J gene: TRBJ1-5; V gene: TRBV18; CDR3 protein: CASSYGTAYSNQPQHF; CDR3 DNA: TGTGCCAGCTCGTATGGGACAGCTTATAGCAATCAGCCCCAGCATTTT
CDR3 length: 13; D gene: NA; clone size: NA; J gene: TRBJ2-7; V gene: TRBV27; CDR3 protein: CASSLYRGGEQYF; CDR3 DNA: TGTGCCAGCAGTTTATACAGGGGAGGCGAGCAGTACTTC
CDR3 length: 14; D gene: TRBD2; clone size: few; J gene: TRBJ2-7; V gene: TRBV6-6; CDR3 protein: CASNAGGRNYEQYF; CDR3 DNA: TGTGCCAGCAATGCGGGAGGGAGGAACTACGAGCAGTACTTC
CDR3 length: 13; D gene: TRBD1; clone size: NA; J gene: TRBJ1-2; V gene: TRBV6-5; CDR3 protein: CASRLGTDYGYTF; CDR3 DNA: TGTGCCAGCAGGCTCGGGACAGACTATGGCTACACCTTC
CDR3 length: 16; D gene: TRBD1; clone size: NA; J gene: TRBJ2-7; V gene: TRBV5-1; CDR3 protein: CASRTGAGGTPTEQYF; CDR3 DNA: TGCGCCAGCAGGACAGGGGCGGGCGGAACCCCCACCGAGCAGTACTTC
CDR3 length: 13; D gene: NA; clone size: few; J gene: TRBJ1-2; V gene: TRBV28; CDR3 protein: CASTIGGMDGYTF; CDR3 DNA: TGTGCCAGCACCATTGGAGGGATGGATGGCTACACCTTC
CDR3 length: 15; D gene: TRBD1; clone size: NA; J gene: TRBJ2-2; V gene: TRBV10-3; CDR3 protein: CASGVGTGATGELFF; CDR3 DNA: TGTGCCAGCGGGGTCGGGACAGGGGCCACCGGGGAGCTGTTTTTT
CDR3 length: 11; D gene: NA; clone size: NA; J gene: TRBJ1-4; V gene: TRBV20-1; CDR3 protein: CSANSNEKLFF; CDR3 DNA: TGCAGTGCAAACAGCAATGAAAAACTGTTTTTT
CDR3 length: 13; D gene: TRBD1; clone size: NA; J gene: TRBJ1-5; V gene: TRBV29-1; CDR3 protein: CSVSDRENQPQHF; CDR3 DNA: TGCAGCGTGTCGGACAGGGAGAATCAGCCCCAGCATTTT
CDR3 length: 18; D gene: NA; clone size: NA; J gene: TRBJ2-1; V gene: TRBV27; CDR3 protein: CASSLDGGPGAAYNEQFF; CDR3 DNA: TGTGCCAGCAGTTTGGACGGTGGTCCAGGGGCTGCCTACAATGAGCAGTTCTTC
CDR3 length: 16; D gene: NA; clone size: NA; J gene: TRBJ2-3; V gene: TRBV7-8; CDR3 protein: CASSLGVGQGTDTQYF; CDR3 DNA: TGTGCCAGCAGCTTAGGGGTGGGGCAGGGGACAGATACGCAGTATTTT
CDR3 length: 14; D gene: TRBD1; clone size: NA; J gene: TRBJ1-4; V gene: TRBV27; CDR3 protein: CASSATGFDEKLFF; CDR3 DNA: TGTGCCAGCAGTGCGACAGGGTTTGATGAAAAACTGTTTTTT
CDR3 length: 15; D gene: TRBD1; clone size: NA; J gene: TRBJ1-1; V gene: TRBV7-6; CDR3 protein: CASSLGTGGSTEAFF; CDR3 DNA: TGTGCCAGCAGCTTAGGGACAGGGGGGAGTACTGAAGCTTTCTTT
CDR3 length: 15; D gene: TRBD1; clone size: once; J gene: TRBJ2-7; V gene: TRBV19; CDR3 protein: CASSRTGTGVYEQYF; CDR3 DNA: TGTGCCAGTAGTCGGACCGGGACAGGGGTTTACGAGCAGTACTTC
CDR3 length: 13; D gene: NA; clone size: NA; J gene: TRBJ2-5; V gene: TRBV27; CDR3 protein: CASSTRGRETQYF; CDR3 DNA: TGTGCCAGCAGTACCAGGGGGAGGGAGACCCAGTACTTC
CDR3 length: 17; D gene: NA; clone size: once; J gene: TRBJ2-5; V gene: TRBV25-1; CDR3 protein: CASSVLTTPAGQETQYF; CDR3 DNA: TGTGCCAGCAGTGTATTAACAACCCCCGCGGGCCAAGAGACCCAGTACTTC
CDR3 length: 14; D gene: NA; clone size: NA; J gene: TRBJ2-7; V gene: TRBV6-1; CDR3 protein: CASSEGDSSYEQYF; CDR3 DNA: TGTGCCAGCAGTGAAGGAGACAGTTCCTACGAGCAGTACTTC
CDR3 length: 18; D gene: TRBD2; clone size: NA; J gene: TRBJ2-7; V gene: TRBV30; CDR3 protein: CAWSKTSGRSPFSYEQYF; CDR3 DNA: TGTGCCTGGAGTAAGACTAGCGGGAGATCTCCTTTCTCCTACGAGCAGTACTTC
CDR3 length: 15; D gene: NA; clone size: NA; J gene: TRBJ2-1; V gene: TRBV6-4; CDR3 protein: CASSDSLEGHNEQFF; CDR3 DNA: TGTGCCAGCAGTGACTCATTGGAGGGCCACAATGAGCAGTTCTTC
CDR3 length: 14; D gene: NA; clone size: NA; J gene: TRBJ2-5; V gene: TRBV5-1; CDR3 protein: CASSPLTVQETQYF; CDR3 DNA: TGCGCCAGCAGCCCGCTGACAGTACAAGAGACCCAGTACTTC
CDR3 length: 13; D gene: NA; clone size: NA; J gene: TRBJ2-1; V gene: TRBV11-2; CDR3 protein: CASRITGTPAQFF; CDR3 DNA: TGTGCCAGCAGGATTACCGGGACACCAGCGCAGTTCTTC
CDR3 length: 14; D gene: TRBD1; clone size: NA; J gene: TRBJ2-5; V gene: TRBV7-9; CDR3 protein: CAGRQGAVGETQYF; CDR3 DNA: TGTGCCGGAAGACAGGGGGCAGTCGGGGAGACCCAGTACTTC
CDR3 length: 14; D gene: TRBD1; clone size: NA; J gene: TRBJ1-2; V gene: TRBV13; CDR3 protein: CASSLDRGLYGYTF; CDR3 DNA: TGTGCCAGCAGCCTTGACAGGGGTTTATATGGCTACACCTTC
CDR3 length: 14; D gene: NA; clone size: few; J gene: TRBJ1-2; V gene: TRBV5-1; CDR3 protein: CASSLEVGRYGYTF; CDR3 DNA: TGCGCCAGCAGCTTGGAGGTAGGGAGATATGGCTACACCTTC
CDR3 length: 16; D gene: TRBD2; clone size: once; J gene: TRBJ2-1; V gene: TRBV19; CDR3 protein: CASSTIAGGPYNEQFF; CDR3 DNA: TGTGCCAGTAGTACCATAGCGGGAGGGCCTTACAATGAGCAGTTCTTC
CDR3 length: 17; D gene: TRBD1; clone size: once; J gene: TRBJ2-1; V gene: TRBV5-1; CDR3 protein: CASSNPQGAISGNEQFF; CDR3 DNA: TGCGCCAGCAGCAACCCACAGGGGGCAATATCAGGCAATGAGCAGTTCTTC
CDR3 length: 15; D gene: TRBD1; clone size: NA; J gene: TRBJ2-7; V gene: TRBV9; CDR3 protein: CASSYRTGGTYEQYF; CDR3 DNA: TGTGCCAGCAGCTATCGAACAGGGGGGACCTACGAGCAGTACTTC
CDR3 length: 15; D gene: TRBD2; clone size: NA; J gene: TRBJ2-3; V gene: TRBV27; CDR3 protein: CASSYWTSGKDTQYF; CDR3 DNA: TGTGCCAGCAGTTACTGGACTAGCGGGAAAGATACGCAGTATTTT
CDR3 length: 14; D gene: TRBD1; clone size: NA; J gene: TRBJ2-7; V gene: TRBV5-6; CDR3 protein: CASSDGQGPYEQYF; CDR3 DNA: TGTGCCAGCAGCGACGGACAGGGCCCCTACGAGCAGTACTTC
CDR3 length: 16; D gene: TRBD1; clone size: NA; J gene: TRBJ2-7; V gene: TRBV28; CDR3 protein: CASSSINGQGAYEQYF; CDR3 DNA: TGTGCCAGCAGTTCCATCAACGGACAGGGGGCCTACGAGCAGTACTTC
CDR3 length: 12; D gene: NA; clone size: NA; J gene: TRBJ2-1; V gene: TRBV27; CDR3 protein: CASSTLGREQFF; CDR3 DNA: TGTGCCAGCAGTACCTTAGGGAGAGAGCAGTTCTTC
CDR3 length: 14; D gene: TRBD1; clone size: few; J gene: TRBJ1-5; V gene: TRBV15; CDR3 protein: CATSFGQGGMPQHF; CDR3 DNA: TGTGCCACCAGCTTCGGACAGGGAGGGATGCCCCAGCATTTT
CDR3 length: 16; D gene: TRBD1; clone size: NA; J gene: TRBJ2-7; V gene: TRBV5-1; CDR3 protein: CASSLYPSRQGNEQYF; CDR3 DNA: TGCGCCAGCAGCTTGTACCCCTCCAGACAGGGCAACGAGCAGTACTTC
CDR3 length: 14; D gene: TRBD1; clone size: NA; J gene: TRBJ1-4; V gene: TRBV11-2; CDR3 protein: CASSAQGAREKLFF; CDR3 DNA: TGTGCCAGCAGCGCTCAGGGGGCGAGAGAAAAACTGTTTTTT
CDR3 length: 17; D gene: TRBD2; clone size: NA; J gene: TRBJ2-7; V gene: TRBV5-4; CDR3 protein: CASSLGGLAGGRYEQYF; CDR3 DNA: TGTGCCAGCAGCCTGGGGGGACTAGCGGGAGGGAGATACGAGCAGTACTTC
CDR3 length: 13; D gene: NA; clone size: NA; J gene: TRBJ2-5; V gene: TRBV7-6; CDR3 protein: CASSFGVGETQYF; CDR3 DNA: TGTGCCAGCAGCTTCGGGGTCGGGGAGACCCAGTACTTC
CDR3 length: 15; D gene: TRBD2; clone size: NA; J gene: TRBJ2-2; V gene: TRBV10-3; CDR3 protein: CAITRTSANTGELFF; CDR3 DNA: TGTGCCATCACTAGGACTAGCGCGAACACCGGGGAGCTGTTTTTT
CDR3 length: 13; D gene: TRBD2; clone size: NA; J gene: TRBJ2-3; V gene: TRBV29-1; CDR3 protein: CSVEAGGTDTQYF; CDR3 DNA: TGCAGCGTTGAGGCGGGAGGCACAGATACGCAGTATTTT
CDR3 length: 18; D gene: NA; clone size: NA; J gene: TRBJ2-6; V gene: TRBV19; CDR3 protein: CASSIQVPLPSGANVLTF; CDR3 DNA: TGTGCCAGTAGTATACAGGTCCCCCTCCCCTCTGGGGCCAACGTCCTGACTTTC
CDR3 length: 16; D gene: TRBD1; clone size: NA; J gene: TRBJ1-4; V gene: TRBV9; CDR3 protein: CASSEGQGATNEKLFF; CDR3 DNA: TGTGCCAGCAGCGAGGGACAGGGGGCCACTAATGAAAAACTGTTTTTT
CDR3 length: 15; D gene: NA; clone size: NA; J gene: TRBJ2-5; V gene: TRBV6-1; CDR3 protein: CASSETDPYQETQYF; CDR3 DNA: TGTGCCAGCAGTGAAACAGACCCTTACCAAGAGACCCAGTACTTC
CDR3 length: 18; D gene: TRBD1; clone size: NA; J gene: TRBJ1-3; V gene: TRBV18; CDR3 protein: CASSQGALGQASGNTIYF; CDR3 DNA: TGTGCCAGCTCACAGGGGGCACTGGGACAGGCCTCTGGAAACACCATATATTTT
CDR3 length: 14; D gene: TRBD2; clone size: NA; J gene: TRBJ2-5; V gene: TRBV11-2; CDR3 protein: CASSTGLPGEPQYF; CDR3 DNA: TGTGCCAGCAGCACGGGACTACCCGGGGAGCCCCAGTACTTC